The present T cell receptor (beta chain) was sequenced within a study of blood T cells in healthy people across ages. Study-level findings and limits: As age increased, TCR beta diversity per million T cells fell in a roughly linear fashion.

Primed by a sample-barcoded 5' primer and a J-beta primer mix, a second PCR proceeded for 7 to 11 cycles. Researchers report that each sample yielded at least 2.5 million CDR3-containing paired-end reads. TCRdb re-called the 5' RACE reads through MiXCR, storing one row per CDR3 protein. The profile covers 800,000 or so distinct CDR3 sequences, with about half appearing a single time and 15% to 20% taken by the ten largest. On this clonotype itself: Its antigen remains unidentified.

The CDR3 consists of 13 residues. From germline, CDR1 is MNHEY and CDR2 SVGAGI. The trim removed 10 bases at V and 8 bases at J, leaving 11 bases unmatched. The clonotype originates from an elderly man in good health. The rearrangement uses TRBV6-5 and TRBJ2-5; 9 nucleotides line up with TRBD1. Sequences were obtained from blood. The CDR3 loop is CATAFPGQGTQYF. CDR3 bases: TGTGCCACCGCTTTTCCGGGACAGGGCACCCAGTACTTC.